These 27 T cell receptor beta chains were all obtained from the same sample, sequenced in a study of beta chain features in type 1 diabetes. Antigens for these TCRs are unknown. The sequenced template was cDNA made from the entire isolated RNA. The repertoire was sequenced with immunoSEQ multiplex PCR; TCRdb's copy has only in-frame clones and lacks some. The repertoire has hundreds of thousands of clones, about 14% of them found once; the top ten carry 0.03% to 0.045%. Study results and limitations: In every one of the four CD4+ subsets, TCRB CDR3s were moderately but significantly shorter in Type 1 diabetes patients.

The specimen sequenced was naive CD4+ T cells from blood. The receptors here all came from a young man with type 1 diabetes.

V and J are TRBV27 and TRBJ2-2, with 7 bases matching TRBD1. The CDR3 runs to 14 residues. From germline, CDR1 is MNHEY and CDR2 SMNVEV (reference sequence). Trimming took 5 bases from V and 4 from J; bases not matched to a gene: 4. The CDR3 DNA reads TGTGCCAGCAGTCTCGACAGGGCCACCGGGGAGCTGTTTTTT. Protein: CASSLDRATGELFF.

The genes are TRBV11-1 and TRBJ1-2; 7 bases agree with TRBD1. The CDR3 is 15 residues long. In germline, CDR1 is SGHAT, CDR2 FQDESV (reference sequence). The trim removed 4 bases at V and 4 bases at J, leaving 9 bases unmatched. The CDR3 DNA reads as TGTGCCAGCAGCTATTCTCGTGGGACAGCCTATGGCTACACCTTC. This sequence encodes CASSYSRGTAYGYTF.

The rearrangement links TRBV4-3 to TRBJ2-6; tentative D call: TRBD1 (5 bases). In germline, CDR1 is LGHNA, CDR2 YSLEER. With 1 base removed from V and 4 bases from J, the gap between germline ends came to 26 bases. The length of the CDR3 is 21 residues. CDR3 residues: CASSQVGWPDSPLRGANVLTF. The CDR3 DNA sequence: TGCGCCAGCAGCCAAGTCGGCTGGCCCGACAGTCCTTTGCGAGGGGCCAACGTCCTGACTTTC.

V is TRBV29-1 and J is TRBJ1-2; 10 positions agree with TRBD1. Germline V lookup: CDR1 SQVTM, CDR2 ANQGSEA. After removal of 8 bases from V and 6 bases from J, the junction contained 6 bases not matched to a gene. This CDR3 is built from 12 residues. The CDR3 DNA reads as TGCAGCACCGGACAGGGGGTTGATGGCTACACCTTC. It codes for CSTGQGVDGYTF. Combining the CDR3 with reference TRBV29-1 and TRBJ1-2 gives the whole variable domain SAVISQKPSRDICQRGTSLTIQCQVDSQVTMMFWYRQQPGQSLTLIATANQGSEATYESGFVIDKFPISRPNLTFSTLTVSNMSPEDSSIYLCSTGQGVDGYTFGSGTRLTVV.

This clone has a handful of counts. The chain is built from TRBV7-6 and TRBJ2-5, with a weak D call TRBD2 (6 bases). Trimming left V 4 bases short and J 9 bases short, with 15 bases between. CDR1 is SGHVS and CDR2 is FNYEAQ in the germline V gene. The CDR3 totals 13 residues. In nucleotides, the CDR3 is TGTGCCAGCAGCTCCTCGGGGGTTGGGGCCCAGTACTTC. It is translated as CASSSSGVGAQYF.

This clone was counted only a few times. The chain carries TRBV28 and TRBJ2-3; TRBD2 matches at 9 bases. The trim removed 3 bases at V and 4 bases at J, leaving 5 bases unmatched. Germline-derived CDR1 and CDR2 are MDHEN and SYDVKM. The CDR3 totals 15 residues. CDR3 amino acids: CASSLTSGNADTQYF. For the CDR3, the DNA is TGTGCCAGCAGTTTGACTAGCGGTAATGCAGATACGCAGTATTTT.

The chain has TRBV5-6 and TRBJ2-5; D gene ambiguous. The CDR3 runs 13 residues. Between the trimmed V and J ends, which lost 1 base and 2 bases, there was a span of 6 bases. Germline V gene sequence: CDR1 SGHDT, CDR2 YYEEEE. Here the CDR3 reads CASSLTPQETQYF. CDR3 DNA sequence: TGTGCCAGCAGCTTGACCCCTCAAGAGACCCAGTACTTC.

The rearrangement uses TRBV20-1 and TRBJ1-2; D remains unclear. The CDR3 has 11 amino acids. In germline, CDR1 is DFQATT, CDR2 SNEGSKA (reference sequence). Trimming shortened V by 1 base and J by 14 bases, and 14 bases separated the two germline ends. The CDR3 spells CSARAQAARTF. DNA of the CDR3: TGCAGTGCTAGAGCCCAAGCTGCGAGGACCTTC.

The V call is TRBV2, the J call TRBJ1-1; tentatively, D is TRBD1 (6 bases). Between the trimmed V and J ends, which lost 5 bases and 6 bases, there was a span of 10 bases. The CDR3 has 12 residues. CDR1 SNHLY and CDR2 FYNNEI come from the germline V gene. The CDR3 loop reads CASSKQGPEAFF. DNA for the CDR3: TGTGCCAGCAGTAAACAGGGACCTGAAGCTTTCTTT.

The chain combines TRBV29-1 with TRBJ1-1; D not certain. The germline V gene has CDR1 SQVTM and CDR2 ANQGSEA. This CDR3 region has 13 residues. CDR3 amino acids: CLSKRVLDTEAFF. The CDR3 DNA reads as TGCCTTTCAAAAAGGGTCCTCGACACTGAAGCTTTCTTT.

This clone showed up just a few times. V is TRBV6-5 and J is TRBJ1-1, with TRBD1 as a possible D gene (5 bases). Germline CDR1 MNHEY, CDR2 SVGAGI. The CDR3 sequence is 15 residues long. Trimming cost V 4 bases and J 4 bases, with 16 bases left between them. The CDR3 DNA sequence: TGTGCCAGCAGTTCCCCTCTGCAGGGAGTCACTGAAGCTTTCTTT. Protein product: CASSSPLQGVTEAFF.

V usage is TRBV7-9 and J usage is TRBJ2-3, with D uncertain. The CDR3 loop spans 12 amino acids. Germline CDR1 and CDR2: SEHNR and FQNEAQ (reference sequence). V was shortened by 5 bases and J by 9 bases, with 12 bases between the two germline ends. CDR3 sequence: CASSPAPPTQYF. The CDR3 DNA reads TGTGCCAGCAGCCCCGCCCCTCCAACGCAGTATTTT.

This clone was detected a few times. The rearrangement joins TRBV29-1 to TRBJ2-1, with TRBD2 matching over 10 bases. Trimming cost V 2 bases and J 8 bases; bases outside gene matches: 6. This CDR3 spans 14 amino acids. Per germline, CDR1 SQVTM and CDR2 ANQGSEA. Here the CDR3 DNA reads TGCAGCGTTGAAAGAGCGGGAGGGGGTCATGAGCAGTTCTTC. This gives the protein CSVERAGGGHEQFF.

This clone was counted only a few times. The rearrangement uses TRBV30 and TRBJ1-1; D is unresolved. This CDR3 has 14 residues. Germline CDR1 is GTSNPN and CDR2 is SVGIG (reference sequence). Trimming cost V 3 bases and J 1 base, with 12 bases left between them. The DNA for the CDR3 is TGTGCCTGGAGCCCCTCCGCAAGGAACACTGAAGCTTTCTTT. Amino acid sequence: CAWSPSARNTEAFF.

V and J are TRBV19 and TRBJ2-1, with D uncertain. The length of the CDR3 is 14 residues. Trimming took 5 bases from V and 5 from J, leaving 13 bases between them. Per the germline V gene, CDR1 is LNHDA and CDR2 is SQIVND (reference sequence). CDR3 bases: TGTGCCAGTAGTGGGTCTTGGGATCACAATGAGCAGTTCTTC. It translates to CASSGSWDHNEQFF.

This chain joins TRBV7-9 and TRBJ1-1; a possible D gene is TRBD1 (5 bases). V was trimmed by 5 bases and J by 4 bases, leaving 8 bases between them. Germline V lookup: CDR1 SEHNR, CDR2 FQNEAQ (reference sequence). There are 12 residues in the CDR3. For the CDR3, the DNA is TGTGCCAGCAGCCCCGGGGGCACTGAAGCTTTCTTT. Encoded protein: CASSPGGTEAFF.

This clone was picked up a small number of times. The V call is TRBV12-5, the J call TRBJ2-1, with a possible D match to TRBD1 (5 bases). The V end was cut by 9 bases, the J end by 0 bases, with 6 bases between. The CDR3 extends over 12 amino acids. Germline CDR1 reads LGHNT; CDR2 reads FRNRAP. The CDR3 reads CARGVSYNEQFF. In DNA, the CDR3 is TGTGCTAGAGGGGTCTCCTACAATGAGCAGTTCTTC.

The rearrangement links TRBV7-9 to TRBJ1-1, with TRBD1 matching 7 bases. The CDR3 is made up of 15 amino acids. Trimming cost V 4 bases and J 1 base; bases outside gene matches: 6. CDR1 is SEHNR and CDR2 is FQNEAQ in the germline V gene (reference sequence). The CDR3 spells CASSSTDRANTEAFF. The CDR3 DNA reads TGTGCCAGCAGCTCCACCGACAGGGCGAACACTGAAGCTTTCTTT.

This clone turned up a few times. The genes are TRBV7-9 and TRBJ1-6; 10 bases line up with TRBD1. CDR1 SEHNR and CDR2 FQNEAQ come from the germline V gene (reference sequence). The V segment lost 4 bases and the J segment 7 bases; nucleotides outside the gene matches: 10. CDR3 length equals 17 residues. The CDR3 coding sequence is TGTGCCAGCAGCTATCGCTCGGGACAGGGGTCCAATTCACCCCTCCACTTT. This sequence encodes CASSYRSGQGSNSPLHF.

CDR3: CSVWTGRNQPQHF. CDR3 DNA sequence: TGCAGCGTCTGGACAGGGCGCAATCAGCCCCAGCATTTT. The chain employs TRBV29-1 and TRBJ1-5, with 8 nucleotides matching TRBD1. Per the germline V gene, CDR1 is SQVTM and CDR2 is ANQGSEA. The CDR3 totals 13 residues. Trimming took 6 bases from V and 2 from J; bases not matched to a gene: 3.

There are a few counts of this clone. This chain connects TRBV4-3 to TRBJ1-2; TRBD1 might be the D (5 bases). This CDR3 region has 15 residues. V shed 4 bases and J shed 8 bases, with 20 bases lying between them. Germline V gene data show CDR1 as LGHNA and CDR2 as YSLEER. The CDR3 sequence: CASSPLKEGLSGYTF. For the CDR3, the DNA is TGCGCCAGCAGCCCCCTGAAAGAGGGGCTGAGCGGCTACACCTTC.

This clone was counted a few times. This is likely an artifact of a read error, given a far larger clone one base away. Within the sample, other DNA sequences also encode this same CDR3. The chain uses TRBV7-9 and TRBJ2-1; D is unresolved. The CDR3 spans 11 residues. Germline CDR1 reads SEHNR; CDR2 reads FQNEAQ (reference sequence). Trimming shortened V by 3 bases and J by 5 bases, and 2 bases separated the two germline ends. The CDR3 sequence is CASSFDNEQFF. The CDR3 DNA reads as TGTGCCAGCAGCTTCGACAATGAGCAGTTCTTC.

J is TRBJ1-1 and V is TRBV2, with a weak D call TRBD1 (6 bases). The CDR3 runs 13 residues. The germline gives CDR1 SNHLY, CDR2 FYNNEI. Trimming cost V 10 bases and J 1 base, with 13 bases left between them. CDR3 nucleotides: TGTGCCACCACGGGACACACGAACACTGAAGCTTTCTTT. It specifies CATTGHTNTEAFF.

V gene TRBV5-4 combines with J gene TRBJ2-7, with D possibly TRBD2 on 5 matching bases. Germline loops: CDR1 SGHNT, CDR2 YYREEE (reference sequence). Trimming took off 0 bases at V and 2 bases at J, with 12 bases between the two ends. The CDR3 contains 15 residues. The CDR3 bases are TGTGCCAGCAGCTTGGAGGACTCGACGACCTACGAGCAGTACTTC. Translation: CASSLEDSTTYEQYF.

This clone showed up just a few times. The same CDR3 can be traced to other DNA sequences in this sample. The CDR3: CASSLGQNTEAFF. The CDR3 coding sequence is TGTGCCAGCAGCTTGGGACAGAACACTGAAGCTTTCTTT. The chain uses TRBV7-6 and TRBJ1-1, with D tentatively TRBD1 (6 bases). The CDR3 totals 13 residues. Trimming took off 3 bases at V and 1 base at J, with 6 bases between the two ends. Germline CDR1 SGHVS, CDR2 FNYEAQ.

The chain couples TRBV6-5 to TRBJ1-2, with D uncertain. This CDR3 spans 13 amino acids. Germline CDR1 reads MNHEY; CDR2 reads SVGAGI. Trimming cost V 1 base and J 8 bases, with 11 bases left between them. The CDR3 nucleotides read TGTGCCAGCAGTTACTATCGAATAGAGGGCTACACCTTC. It yields the protein CASSYYRIEGYTF.

This clone was observed a handful of times. The chain is built from TRBV9 and TRBJ2-7; maybe TRBD1 (6 bases). This CDR3 is 15 amino acids long. From germline, CDR1 is SGDLS and CDR2 YYNGEE. V lost 3 bases to trimming and J lost 2 bases, with 15 bases between them. CDR3 sequence (DNA): TGTGCCAGCAGCGCCGGGACAACAGGGACCTACGAGCAGTACTTC. It codes for CASSAGTTGTYEQYF.